The entry below describes one TCR beta chain. The data originate from a study of blood T cell repertoires in COVID-19. Study details: Acute and convalescent COVID-19 samples came from the United States, Italy and Spain. PBMCs, B-cell-depleted T cells, or T cells were the source of the cDNA or gDNA that made up the material.

In the original processing: Cell counts per sample came from amplifying reference gene primers. The repertoire was sequenced with immunoSEQ multiplex PCR; TCRdb's copy has only in-frame clones and lacks some. V, J and clone size reflect that table, while D and trimming were determined from the DNA. The table shows 150,000 or so clones, with about 80% occurring only once. This CDR3 spans 13 amino acids. Trimming removed 4 bases from V and 5 bases from J, with 9 bases in between. CDR1 and CDR2 (germline): SGHTA, FQGTGA. The chain links TRBV7-3 to TRBJ2-1; maybe TRBD1 (6 bases). The sequenced sample consisted of peripheral blood. The TCR sequence derives from a woman in her sixties with acute or convalescent COVID-19. CDR3 DNA: TGTGCCAGCAGCTCTTGGACAGACAATGAGCAGTTCTTC. Protein: CASSSWTDNEQFF.